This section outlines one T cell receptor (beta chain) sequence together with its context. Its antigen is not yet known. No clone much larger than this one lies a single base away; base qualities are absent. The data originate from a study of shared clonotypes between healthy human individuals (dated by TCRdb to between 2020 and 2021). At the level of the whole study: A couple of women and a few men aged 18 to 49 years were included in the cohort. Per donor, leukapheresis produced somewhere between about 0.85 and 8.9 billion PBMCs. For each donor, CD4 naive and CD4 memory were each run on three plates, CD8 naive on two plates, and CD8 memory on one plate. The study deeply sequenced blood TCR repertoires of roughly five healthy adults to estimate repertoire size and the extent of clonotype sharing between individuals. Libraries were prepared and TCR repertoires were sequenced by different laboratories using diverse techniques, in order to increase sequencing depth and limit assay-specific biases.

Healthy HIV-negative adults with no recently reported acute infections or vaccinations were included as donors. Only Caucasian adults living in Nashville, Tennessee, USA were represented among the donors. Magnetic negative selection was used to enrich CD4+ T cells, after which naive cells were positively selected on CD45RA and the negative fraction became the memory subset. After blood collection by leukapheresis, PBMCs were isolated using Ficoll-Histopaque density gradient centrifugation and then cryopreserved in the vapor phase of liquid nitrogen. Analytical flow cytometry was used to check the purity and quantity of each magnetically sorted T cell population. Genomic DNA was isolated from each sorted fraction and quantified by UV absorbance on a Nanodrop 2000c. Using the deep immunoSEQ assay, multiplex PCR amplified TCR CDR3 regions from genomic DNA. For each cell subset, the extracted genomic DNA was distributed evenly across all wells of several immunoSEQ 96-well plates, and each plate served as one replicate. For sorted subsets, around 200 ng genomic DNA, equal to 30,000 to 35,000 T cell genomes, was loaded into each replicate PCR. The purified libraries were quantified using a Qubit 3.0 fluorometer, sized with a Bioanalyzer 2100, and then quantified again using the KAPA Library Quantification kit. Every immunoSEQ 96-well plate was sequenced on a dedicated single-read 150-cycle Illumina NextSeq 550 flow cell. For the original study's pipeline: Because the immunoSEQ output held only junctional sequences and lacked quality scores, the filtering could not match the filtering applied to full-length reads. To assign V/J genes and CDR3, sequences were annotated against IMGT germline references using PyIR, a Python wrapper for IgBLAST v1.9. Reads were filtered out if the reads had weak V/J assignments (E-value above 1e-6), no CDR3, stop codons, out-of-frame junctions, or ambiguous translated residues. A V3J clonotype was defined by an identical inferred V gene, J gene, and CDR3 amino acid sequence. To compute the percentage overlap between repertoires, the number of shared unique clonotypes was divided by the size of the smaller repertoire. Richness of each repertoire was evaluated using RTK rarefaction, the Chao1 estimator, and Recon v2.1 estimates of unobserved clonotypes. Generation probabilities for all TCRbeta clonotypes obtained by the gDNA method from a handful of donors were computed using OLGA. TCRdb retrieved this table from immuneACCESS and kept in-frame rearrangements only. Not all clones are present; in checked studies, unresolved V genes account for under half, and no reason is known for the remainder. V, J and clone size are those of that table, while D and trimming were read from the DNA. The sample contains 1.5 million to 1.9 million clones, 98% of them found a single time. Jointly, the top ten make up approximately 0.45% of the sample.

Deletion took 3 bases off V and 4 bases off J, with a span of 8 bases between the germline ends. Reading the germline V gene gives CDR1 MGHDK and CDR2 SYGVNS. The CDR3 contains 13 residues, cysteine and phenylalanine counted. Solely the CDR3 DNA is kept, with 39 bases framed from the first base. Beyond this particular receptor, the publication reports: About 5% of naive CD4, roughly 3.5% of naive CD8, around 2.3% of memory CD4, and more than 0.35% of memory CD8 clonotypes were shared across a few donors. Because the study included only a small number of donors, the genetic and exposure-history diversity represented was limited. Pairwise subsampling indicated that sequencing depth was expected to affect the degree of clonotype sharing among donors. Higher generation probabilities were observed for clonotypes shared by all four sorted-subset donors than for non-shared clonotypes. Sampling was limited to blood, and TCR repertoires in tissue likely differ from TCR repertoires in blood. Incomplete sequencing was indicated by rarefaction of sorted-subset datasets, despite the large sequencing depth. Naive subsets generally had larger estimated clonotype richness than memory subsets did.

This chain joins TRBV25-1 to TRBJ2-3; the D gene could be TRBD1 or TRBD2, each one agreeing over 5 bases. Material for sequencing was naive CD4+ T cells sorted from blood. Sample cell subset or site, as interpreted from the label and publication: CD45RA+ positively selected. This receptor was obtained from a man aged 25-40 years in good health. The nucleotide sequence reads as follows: TGTGCCAGCAGTGAGGGGGTCCCAGATACGCAGTATTTT. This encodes CASSEGVPDTQYF.